This TCR beta chain comes out of a study of T cells in localized non-small cell lung cancer. Findings of the study overall: As only one tumor region underwent sequencing, heterogeneity remains possible.

Measured with immunoSEQ multiplex PCR; TCRdb has only the in-frame clones, and not every one. This sample carries 100,000 to 150,000 clones, about 90% of them seen once, and the ten largest clones take 1.7%. Concerning this clone itself: As yet, its antigen is unknown.

The CDR3 is 14 amino acids. V was pared by 1 base and J by 5 bases, with 10 bases between. Germline CDR1 and CDR2: SGHDT and YYEEEE. The sequence came from a female donor older than 55 with stage I lung adenocarcinoma. The material sequenced was peripheral blood, taken before any cancer treatment. V is TRBV5-6 and J is TRBJ1-5; D possibly corresponds to TRBD1 (6 bases). CDR3: CASSLTGLDQPQHF. The CDR3 DNA is TGTGCCAGCAGCTTGACAGGGTTGGATCAGCCCCAGCATTTT.